This is a list of T cell receptor beta chains from one sample in a study of vaccination effects on CD4 cells after COVID-19. Which antigens these TCRs recognize remains unknown. Libraries were prepared by immunoSEQ multiplex PCR; TCRdb keeps only in-frame clonotypes and omits some of them. The sample lists about 64,000 clones, 70% to 85% seen once, with under 30% in the top ten. Source: CD4+ T cells from PBMCs cultured without peptide, taken before COVID-19 vaccination. The receptors stem from a human donor who had a prior SARS-CoV-2 infection. CDR3s include the opening cysteine and the closing phenylalanine or tryptophan. D genes are given only for firm matches.

v_gene	d_gene	CDR3aa
TRBV7-2	NA	CASSIVWASYNEQFF
TRBV25-1	NA	CASSGQGRETQYF
TRBV9	TRBD1	CASSVAPRTGINEQYF
TRBV6-5	NA	CASSLRYSQETQYF
TRBV28	TRBD2	CASSHGTSDNEQFF
TRBV11-3	NA	CASSSGQSPEAFF
TRBV19	TRBD1	CASNPTGWFTEAFF
TRBV3-1/TRBV3-2	TRBD1	CASSQMTGVLGGYTF
TRBV11-3	TRBD2	CASSLDHTSGIYNEQFF
TRBV2	NA	CASSRDIKETQYF
TRBV9	TRBD2	CASSLTTSGNTGELFF
TRBV19	NA	CASRPSGAWTGELFF
TRBV19	NA	CASSSQPHGQPQHF
TRBV27	NA	CASSPQRTRREQYF
TRBV3-1/TRBV3-2	NA	CASSQDRSVVNTEAFF
TRBV11-3	TRBD1	CASSSWTGRGDNEQFF
TRBV5-1	NA	CASSLPRGGGTNTGELFF
TRBV15	NA	CATSTGDFQHEQYF
TRBV2	NA	CASSEGGPGDQPQHF
TRBV29-1	TRBD1	CSVLGQGLYGYTF
TRBV3-1/TRBV3-2	NA	CASSQPGRDTEAFF
TRBV29-1	NA	CSVGRYNEQFF
TRBV7-2	TRBD1	CASNRDRDDYEQYF
TRBV5-6	TRBD2	CAGPTRSPSGSYNEQFF
TRBV5-4	TRBD2	CASRGDTSGSHEQYF
TRBV7-8	NA	CASSSVADSGNTIYF
TRBV2	NA	CASSEVGSQYLPLLTKRYEQYF
TRBV7-9	TRBD1	CASSLVAGQGTGELFF
TRBV6-5	NA	CASTVGPMNTEAFF